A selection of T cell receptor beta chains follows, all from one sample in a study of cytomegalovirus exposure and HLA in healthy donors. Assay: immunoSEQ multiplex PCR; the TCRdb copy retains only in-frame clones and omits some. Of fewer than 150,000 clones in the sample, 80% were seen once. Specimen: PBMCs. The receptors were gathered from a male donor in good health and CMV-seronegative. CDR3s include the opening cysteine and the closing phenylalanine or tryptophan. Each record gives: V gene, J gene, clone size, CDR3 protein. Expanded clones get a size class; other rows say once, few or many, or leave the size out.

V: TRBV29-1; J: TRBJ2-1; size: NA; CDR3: CSAADYNEQFF
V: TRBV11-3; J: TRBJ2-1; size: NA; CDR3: CASSPAGGPVSEQFF
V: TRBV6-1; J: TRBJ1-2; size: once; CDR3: CASSDQGSNYGYTF
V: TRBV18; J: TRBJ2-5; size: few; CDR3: CASSPLSGEETQYF
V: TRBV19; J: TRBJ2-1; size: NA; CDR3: CASSPRDRRNEQFF
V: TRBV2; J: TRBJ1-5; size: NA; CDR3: CASTIDGGGRWSNQPQHF
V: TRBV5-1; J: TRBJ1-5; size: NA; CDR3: CASSYQGLSDQPQHF
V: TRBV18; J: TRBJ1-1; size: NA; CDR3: CASSPPGLTNTEAFF
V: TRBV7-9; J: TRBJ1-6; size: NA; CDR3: CASSDIIGVSPLHF
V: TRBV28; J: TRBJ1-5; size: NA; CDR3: CASSPGTPRNQPQHF
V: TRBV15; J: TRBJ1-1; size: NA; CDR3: CATSRETGEAFF
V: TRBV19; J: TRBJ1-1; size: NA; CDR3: CASTRTGEGTEAFF
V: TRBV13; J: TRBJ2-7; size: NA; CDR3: CASSFSGGTYEQYF
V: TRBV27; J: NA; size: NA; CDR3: CASSLTGTAYEQYF
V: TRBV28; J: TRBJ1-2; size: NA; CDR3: CASTTSGVVNYGYTF
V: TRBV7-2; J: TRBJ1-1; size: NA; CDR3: CASSLDSGVTNTEAFF
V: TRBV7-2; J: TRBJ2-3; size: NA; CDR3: CASSRGGGAGTDTQYF
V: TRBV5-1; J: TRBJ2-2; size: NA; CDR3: CASSLVATTTGELFF
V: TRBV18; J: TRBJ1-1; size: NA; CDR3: CASSLTRTYPTGTEAFF
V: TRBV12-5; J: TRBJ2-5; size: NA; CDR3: CASARKASSAAQETQYF
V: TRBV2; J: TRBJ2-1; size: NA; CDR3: CASSVSGQGSDEQFF
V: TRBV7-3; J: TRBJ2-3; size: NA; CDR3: CASSSYILAGAHTQYF
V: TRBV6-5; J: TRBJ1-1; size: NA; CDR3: CASSYRGLMNTEAFF
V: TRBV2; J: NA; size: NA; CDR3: CASLGSYEQYF
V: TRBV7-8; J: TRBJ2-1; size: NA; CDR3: CASSFRLRGIGHNEQFF
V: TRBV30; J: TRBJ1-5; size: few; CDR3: CAWSVGPGRPQHF
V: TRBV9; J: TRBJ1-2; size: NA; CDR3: CASSAPSGTASYGYTF
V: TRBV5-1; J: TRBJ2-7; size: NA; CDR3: CASSPQDISYEQYF